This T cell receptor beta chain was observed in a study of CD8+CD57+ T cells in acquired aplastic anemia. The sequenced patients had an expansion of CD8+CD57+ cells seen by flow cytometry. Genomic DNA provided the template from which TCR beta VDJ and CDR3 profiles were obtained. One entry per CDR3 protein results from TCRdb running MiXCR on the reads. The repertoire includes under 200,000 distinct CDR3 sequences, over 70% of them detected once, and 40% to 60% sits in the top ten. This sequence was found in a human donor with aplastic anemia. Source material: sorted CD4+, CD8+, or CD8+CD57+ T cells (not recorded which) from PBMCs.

CDR3 sequence (DNA): TGCGCCAGCAGTGAGCACTCACCGGGGGAGCAGTACTTC. Translating it yields CASSEHSPGEQYF. The chain is built from TRBV10-2 and TRBJ2-7; possible D gene TRBD2, 5 bases. CDR1 WSHSY and CDR2 SAAADI come from the germline V gene. CDR3 length: 13 amino acids. Trimming cost V 2 bases and J 7 bases, with 12 bases left between them.